This T cell receptor (beta chain) comes out of a study of T cells after yellow fever vaccination. TCRdb redid the calling of the 5' RACE reads with MiXCR, one entry per CDR3 protein. This sample has 200,000 to 300,000 distinct CDR3 sequences; about an eighth occur once, and the top ten carry roughly 0.5%. CDR3 length: 15 residues. Looked up from germline, CDR1 is MNHEY and CDR2 is SVGAGI. Germline trimming cut 3 bases from V and 10 bases from J; bases unmatched to any gene: 11. The input for sequencing was CD4+ T cells sorted from PBMCs, taken 45 days after the yellow fever booster vaccination. This TCR was sampled from a man aged 25 to 45 who received the YFV17D yellow fever vaccine. This chain joins TRBV6-5 and TRBJ2-1; the match to TRBD2 covers 8 bases. CDR3: CASSYRSGMIREQFF. CDR3 nucleotides: TGTGCCAGCAGTTATCGTAGCGGGATGATTCGGGAGCAGTTCTTC.